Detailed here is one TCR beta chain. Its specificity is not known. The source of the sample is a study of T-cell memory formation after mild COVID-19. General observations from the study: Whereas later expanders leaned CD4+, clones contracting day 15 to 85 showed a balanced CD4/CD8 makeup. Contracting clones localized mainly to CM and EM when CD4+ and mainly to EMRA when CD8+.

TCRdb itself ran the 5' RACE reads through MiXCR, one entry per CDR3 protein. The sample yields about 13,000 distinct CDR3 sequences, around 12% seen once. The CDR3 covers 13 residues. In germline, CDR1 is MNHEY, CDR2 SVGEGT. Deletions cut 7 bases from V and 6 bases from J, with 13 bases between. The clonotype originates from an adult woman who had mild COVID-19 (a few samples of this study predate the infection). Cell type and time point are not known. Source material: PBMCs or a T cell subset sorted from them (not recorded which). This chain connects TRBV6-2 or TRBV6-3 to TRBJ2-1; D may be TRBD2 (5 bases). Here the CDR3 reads CASNRRGFNEQFF. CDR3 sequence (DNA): TGTGCCAGCAACCGTCGGGGTTTCAATGAGCAGTTCTTC.